This T cell receptor beta chain was recorded in a study of blood T cell repertoires in COVID-19. Study-wide context: Samples of COVID-19 (acute and convalescent) were obtained from the United States, Italy and Spain. Sample material is recorded as cDNA or gDNA derived from T cells, B-cell-depleted T cells, or PBMCs.

TCRdb's table, derived via immunoSEQ multiplex PCR, lists solely in-frame clones and lacks some. The top ten hold approximately 2.9% of the sample, which has 150,000 to 200,000 clones, roughly 83% seen once. Only a few counts were recorded for this clone. The sample was peripheral blood. This clonotype was obtained from a woman aged 60 to 75 with acute or convalescent COVID-19.

CDR3 coding DNA: TGTGCCAGCAGTACCAGGGGGCGCGGGGTTACTCAGCCCCAGCATTTT. Residues: CASSTRGRGVTQPQHF. V gene TRBV2 combines with J gene TRBJ1-5; TRBD1 matches 8 bases. The V gene's germline CDR1 is SNHLY and CDR2 FYNNEI. The CDR3 totals 16 residues. The ends lost 5 bases at V and 6 bases at J; junction bases unmatched: 12.